Listed below are T cell receptor beta chains from one sample, sequenced in a study of T cells in Graves' hyperthyroidism and ophthalmopathy. TCRdb re-derived calls from the multiplex PCR reads in MiXCR, one entry per CDR3 protein. The data contain hundreds of thousands of distinct CDR3 sequences, approximately 15% of them singletons. Input material: blood. All receptors come from a woman between 18 and 29 years old with Graves' hyperthyroidism. Both conserved end residues are part of each CDR3. A D gene is named only where the DNA matches it firmly. Only part of the rows carry a size: once, few, many, or a class if the clone is expanded.

CDR3 protein	CDR3 DNA	D gene	clone size	V gene	J gene
CASRLRGVSNQPQHF	TGTGCCAGTCGTCTGAGGGGTGTAAGCAATCAGCCCCAGCATTTT	-	once	TRBV2	TRBJ1-5
CASSVGLAGSNEQFF	TGTGCCAGCAGTGTGGGACTAGCGGGATCCAATGAGCAGTTCTTC	TRBD2	-	TRBV28	TRBJ2-1
CASSPTHSPLHF	TGTGCCAGCAGTCCGACGCATTCACCCCTCCACTTT	-	many	TRBV11-3	TRBJ1-6
CASSLVPGGRQPQHF	TGTGCCAGCAGCTTAGTTCCAGGGGGCAGGCAGCCCCAGCATTTT	TRBD1	few	TRBV11-2	TRBJ1-5
CASSRTLAGAGTGELFF	TGTGCCAGCAGCCGAACCCTAGCGGGAGCGGGCACCGGGGAGCTGTTTTTT	TRBD2	-	TRBV6-2/TRBV6-3	TRBJ2-2
CSALIGGQNQPQHF	TGCAGTGCCCTGATTGGGGGGCAGAATCAGCCCCAGCATTTT	-	few	TRBV20-1	TRBJ1-5
CATLAGTGNTEAFF	TGTGCCACCCTGGCCGGGACAGGGAACACTGAAGCTTTCTTT	TRBD1	few	TRBV2	TRBJ1-1
CSVQGAGELFF	TGCAGCGTACAGGGGGCCGGGGAGCTGTTTTTT	TRBD1	few	TRBV29-1	TRBJ2-2
CASRPSRGTGSNQPQHF	TGTGCCAGCAGGCCTTCCCGGGGGACAGGGTCCAATCAGCCCCAGCATTTT	TRBD1	few	TRBV6-2/TRBV6-3	TRBJ1-5
CASSYPRVARYTEAFF	TGTGCCAGCAGTTACCCAAGGGTCGCCAGATACACTGAAGCTTTCTTT	-	few	TRBV6-2/TRBV6-3	TRBJ1-1
CASSLGDRLLGEQYF	TGCGCCAGCAGCTTGGGTGATCGCTTATTGGGGGAGCAGTACTTC	-	-	TRBV5-1	TRBJ2-7
CASSLGTGTYSPLHF	TGCGCCAGCAGCTTGGGGACAGGGACTTACTCACCCCTCCACTTT	TRBD1	-	TRBV5-1	TRBJ1-6
CASSQGTGGRETQYF	TGTGCCAGCAGCCAAGGGACAGGGGGCCGGGAGACCCAGTACTTC	TRBD1	-	TRBV14	TRBJ2-5
CASGLRLRTDTQYF	TGTGCCAGCGGCTTAAGACTCCGCACAGATACGCAGTATTTT	-	-	TRBV7-2	TRBJ2-3
CASSQENPSGASTDTQYF	TGCGCCAGCAGCCAAGAGAACCCCAGCGGGGCTAGCACAGATACGCAGTATTTT	TRBD2	few	TRBV7-2	TRBJ2-3
CASSFTVKLSGANVLTF	TGTGCCAGCAGCTTCACCGTCAAATTATCTGGGGCCAACGTCCTGACTTTC	-	few	TRBV7-8	TRBJ2-6
CASSLVPQGLNTGELFF	TGTGCCAGCAGCTTAGTCCCTCAGGGCTTGAACACCGGGGAGCTGTTTTTT	-	many	TRBV7-2	TRBJ2-2
CASSQDGGVPGTNVLTF	TGTGCCAGCAGCCAAGATGGTGGGGTACCTGGGACCAACGTCCTGACTTTC	-	-	TRBV14	TRBJ2-6
CATPRGCYSNQPQHF	TGTGCCACTCCGAGGGGGTGCTATAGCAATCAGCCCCAGCATTTT	-	-	TRBV2	TRBJ1-5
CASSDSRLAGVNNEQFF	TGTGCCAGCAGTGACTCTCGACTAGCGGGAGTGAACAATGAGCAGTTCTTC	TRBD2	many	TRBV6-1	TRBJ2-1
CASSQTGLDYNEQFF	TGCGCCAGCAGCCAAACCGGACTGGACTACAATGAGCAGTTCTTC	-	-	TRBV4-1	TRBJ2-1
CASSEESGGPQPQHF	TGTGCCAGCAGTGAAGAGAGTGGGGGGCCCCAGCCCCAGCATTTT	-	few	TRBV6-1	TRBJ1-5
CASSLLTGVQETQYF	TGTGCCAGCAGTTTACTCACAGGGGTGCAAGAGACCCAGTACTTC	TRBD1	many	TRBV28	TRBJ2-5
CASSLGLAGGPGTQYF	TGTGCCAGCAGCTTAGGGCTAGCGGGAGGGCCCGGGACCCAGTACTTC	TRBD2	-	TRBV7-9	TRBJ2-5
CSVEVWETQYF	TGCAGCGTTGAAGTGTGGGAGACCCAGTACTTC	-	many	TRBV29-1	TRBJ2-5
CVSSRRGGGELFF	TGTGTCAGCAGCCGAAGGGGGGGAGGAGAGCTGTTTTTT	-	-	TRBV3-1	TRBJ2-2
CASSELRNEQFF	TGTGCCAGCAGTGAACTCCGGAATGAGCAGTTCTTC	-	many	TRBV2	TRBJ2-1
CASSYGTDEAFF	TGTGCCAGCAGCTACGGGACGGATGAAGCTTTCTTT	-	many	TRBV2	TRBJ1-1
CASSPGLAGVEFF	TGTGCCAGCAGCCCGGGACTAGCGGGAGTGGAGTTCTTC	TRBD2	few	TRBV6-1	TRBJ2-1
CAITRQPVTIGEQFF	TGTGCCATCACCCGCCAACCCGTCACTATTGGTGAGCAGTTCTTC	-	-	TRBV10-3	TRBJ2-1
CASSPYHSYEQYF	TGTGCCAGCAGCCCCTACCACTCCTACGAGCAGTACTTC	-	few	TRBV11-2	TRBJ2-7
CASSFLFVATEAFF	TGTGCCAGCAGCTTTCTGTTTGTTGCCACTGAAGCTTTCTTT	-	many	TRBV7-8	TRBJ1-1
CASSLEAYNEQFF	TGTGCCAGCAGCTTAGAGGCATACAATGAGCAGTTCTTC	-	few	TRBV7-9	TRBJ2-1
CSVDRAQGVYGYTF	TGCAGCGTCGACAGAGCACAGGGGGTCTATGGCTACACCTTC	TRBD1	many	TRBV29-1	TRBJ1-2
CASSPHSGAAENIQYF	TGTGCCAGCAGTCCCCATTCGGGGGCAGCCGAAAACATTCAGTACTTC	-	-	TRBV6-1	TRBJ2-4
CASSLPGLVAYEQYF	TGTGCCAGCAGTTTGCCCGGACTAGTCGCCTACGAGCAGTACTTC	TRBD2	-	TRBV28	TRBJ2-7
CSAGKTGGTNEQYF	TGCAGTGCTGGGAAGACAGGGGGCACGAATGAGCAGTACTTC	TRBD1	-	TRBV20-1	TRBJ2-7
CATSDLEGLYNEQFF	TGTGCCACCAGTGATTTAGAAGGACTCTACAATGAGCAGTTCTTC	-	few	TRBV24-1	TRBJ2-1
CASSPSWVAGTNTGELFF	TGTGCCAGCAGCCCCTCGTGGGTAGCGGGCACTAACACCGGGGAGCTGTTTTTT	TRBD2	few	TRBV12-3/TRBV12-4	TRBJ2-2